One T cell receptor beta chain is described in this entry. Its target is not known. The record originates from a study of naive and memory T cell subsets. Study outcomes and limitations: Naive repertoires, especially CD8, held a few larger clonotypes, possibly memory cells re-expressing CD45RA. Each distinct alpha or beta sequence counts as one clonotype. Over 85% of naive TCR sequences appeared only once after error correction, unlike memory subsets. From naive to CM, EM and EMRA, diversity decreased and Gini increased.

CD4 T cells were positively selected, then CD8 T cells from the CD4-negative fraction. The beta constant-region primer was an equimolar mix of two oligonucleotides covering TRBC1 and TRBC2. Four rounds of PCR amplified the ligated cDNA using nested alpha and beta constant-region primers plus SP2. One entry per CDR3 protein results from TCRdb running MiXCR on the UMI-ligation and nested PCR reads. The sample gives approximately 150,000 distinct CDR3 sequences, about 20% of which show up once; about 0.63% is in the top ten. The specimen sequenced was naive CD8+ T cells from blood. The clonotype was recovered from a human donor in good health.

The CDR3 reads CASSLARMAEAFF. The DNA for the CDR3 is TGTGCCAGCAGCTTGGCCCGGATGGCTGAAGCTTTCTTT. This chain connects TRBV7-2 to TRBJ1-1, with D unresolved. The CDR3 loop spans 13 amino acids. V shed 3 bases and J shed 6 bases, with 11 bases lying between them. CDR1 is SGHTA and CDR2 is FQGNSA in the germline V gene.